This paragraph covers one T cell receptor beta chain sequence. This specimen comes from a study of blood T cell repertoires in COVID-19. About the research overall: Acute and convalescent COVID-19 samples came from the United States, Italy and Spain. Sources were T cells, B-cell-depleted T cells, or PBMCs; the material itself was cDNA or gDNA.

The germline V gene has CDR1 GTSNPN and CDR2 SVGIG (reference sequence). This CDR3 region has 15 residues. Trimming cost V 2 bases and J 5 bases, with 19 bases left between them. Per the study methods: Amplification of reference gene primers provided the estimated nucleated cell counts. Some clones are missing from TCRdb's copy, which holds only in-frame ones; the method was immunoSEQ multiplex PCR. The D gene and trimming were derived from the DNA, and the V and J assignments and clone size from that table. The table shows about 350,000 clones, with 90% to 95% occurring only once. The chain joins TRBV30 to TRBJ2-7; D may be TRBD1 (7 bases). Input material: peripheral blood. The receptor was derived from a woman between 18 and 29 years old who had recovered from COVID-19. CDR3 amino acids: CAWSPGQNGGNEQYV. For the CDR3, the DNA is TGTGCCTGGAGTCCGGGACAGAATGGGGGGAACGAGCAGTACGTC.